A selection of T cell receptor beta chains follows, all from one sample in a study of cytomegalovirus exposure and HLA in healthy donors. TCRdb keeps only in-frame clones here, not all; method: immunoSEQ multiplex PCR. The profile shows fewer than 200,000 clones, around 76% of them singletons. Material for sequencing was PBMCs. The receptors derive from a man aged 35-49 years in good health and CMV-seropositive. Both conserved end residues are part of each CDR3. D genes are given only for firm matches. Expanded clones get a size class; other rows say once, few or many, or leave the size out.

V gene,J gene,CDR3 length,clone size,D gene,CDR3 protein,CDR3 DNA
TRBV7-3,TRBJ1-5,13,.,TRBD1,CASSPGQGQPQHF,TGTGCCAGCAGCCCGGGACAGGGACAGCCCCAGCATTTT
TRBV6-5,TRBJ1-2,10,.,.,CATRGAGYTF,TGTGCCACCCGGGGGGCCGGCTACACCTTC
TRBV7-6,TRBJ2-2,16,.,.,CASSLESAAGTGELFF,TGTGCCAGCAGCTTAGAAAGTGCCGCAGGCACCGGGGAGCTGTTTTTT
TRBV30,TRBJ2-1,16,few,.,CAWSALEAKSYNEQFF,TGTGCCTGGAGCGCCTTGGAGGCGAAATCCTACAATGAGCAGTTCTTC
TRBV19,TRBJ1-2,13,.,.,CASRHREAGGYTF,TGTGCCAGTAGACACAGGGAAGCCGGCGGCTACACCTTC
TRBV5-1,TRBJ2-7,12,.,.,CASSLEQGEQYF,TGCGCCAGCAGCTTGGAACAGGGCGAGCAGTACTTC
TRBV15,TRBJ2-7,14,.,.,CATSRVGGAYEQYF,TGTGCCACCAGCAGAGTTGGAGGGGCCTACGAGCAGTACTTC
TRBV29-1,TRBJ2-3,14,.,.,CSGGLAGRTDTQYF,TGCAGCGGCGGACTGGCGGGGCGCACAGATACGCAGTATTTT
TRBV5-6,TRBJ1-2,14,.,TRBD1,CASSLLTGFVGYTF,TGTGCCAGCAGCTTGTTGACAGGGTTCGTTGGCTACACCTTC
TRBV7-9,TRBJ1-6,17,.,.,CASSLAPEGYNNSPLHF,TGTGCCAGCAGCTTAGCGCCGGAGGGGTATAACAATTCACCCCTCCACTTT
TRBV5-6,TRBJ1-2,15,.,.,CASSIWDTLVYGYTF,TGTGCCAGCAGTATCTGGGACACCCTCGTCTATGGCTACACCTTC
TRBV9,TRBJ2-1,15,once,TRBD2,CASSVTSGGADEQFF,TGTGCCAGCAGCGTGACTAGCGGGGGGGCAGATGAGCAGTTCTTC
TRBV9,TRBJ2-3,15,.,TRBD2,CASSLLAGRGDTQYF,TGTGCCAGCAGTCTTCTAGCGGGGAGGGGAGATACGCAGTATTTT
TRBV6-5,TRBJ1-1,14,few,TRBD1,CASSLGTGGTEAFF,TGTGCCAGCAGTTTGGGGACAGGGGGCACTGAAGCTTTCTTT
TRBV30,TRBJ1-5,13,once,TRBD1,CAWSRGSNQPQHF,TGTGCCTGGAGCAGGGGGAGCAATCAGCCCCAGCATTTT
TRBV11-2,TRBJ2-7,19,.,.,CASSFRRTIIKGSSYEQYF,TGTGCCAGCAGCTTCAGAAGGACAATTATCAAAGGAAGCTCCTACGAGCAGTACTTC
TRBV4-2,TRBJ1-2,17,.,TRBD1,CASSQDRGRTGGWGYTF,TGTGCCAGCAGCCAAGACCGGGGGAGGACAGGGGGCTGGGGCTACACCTTC
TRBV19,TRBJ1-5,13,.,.,CASSTQGYQPQHF,TGTGCCAGTAGTACACAGGGATATCAGCCCCAGCATTTT
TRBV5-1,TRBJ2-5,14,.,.,CASSLDGRQETQYF,TGCGCCAGCAGCCTGGACGGTCGCCAAGAGACCCAGTACTTC
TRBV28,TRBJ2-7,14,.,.,CTSSPRTRVTEQYF,TGTACCAGCAGTCCCCGGACGAGGGTGACCGAGCAGTACTTC
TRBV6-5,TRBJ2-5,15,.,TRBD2,CASSLTSGGAETQYF,TGTGCCAGCAGTTTGACTAGCGGGGGGGCAGAGACCCAGTACTTC
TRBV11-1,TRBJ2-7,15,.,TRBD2,CASSPRAGDSYEQYF,TGTGCCAGCAGCCCTAGAGCGGGGGACTCCTACGAGCAGTACTTC
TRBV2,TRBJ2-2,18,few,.,CASSPISTGFTSTGELFF,TGTGCCAGCAGTCCCATTAGCACAGGGTTTACAAGCACCGGGGAGCTGTTTTTT
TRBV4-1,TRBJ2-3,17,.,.,CASSQVGRARSTDTQYF,TGCGCCAGCAGCCAAGTCGGCAGGGCCCGAAGCACAGATACGCAGTATTTT
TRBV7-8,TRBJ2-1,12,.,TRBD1,CASSPSGQAQFF,TGTGCCAGCAGCCCCTCGGGACAGGCCCAGTTCTTC
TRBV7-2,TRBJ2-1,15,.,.,CASSFTQGSGNEQFF,TGTGCCAGCAGCTTCACACAGGGATCCGGGAATGAGCAGTTCTTC
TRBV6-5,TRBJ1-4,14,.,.,CASSYIQGSEKLFF,TGTGCCAGCAGTTACATCCAGGGAAGTGAAAAACTGTTTTTT
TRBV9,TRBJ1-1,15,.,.,CASSVEPNLNTEAFF,TGTGCCAGCAGCGTAGAGCCCAACTTGAACACTGAAGCTTTCTTT
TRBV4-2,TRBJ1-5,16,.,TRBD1,CASSQAGTGANQPQHF,TGTGCCAGCAGCCAAGCCGGGACAGGGGCCAATCAGCCCCAGCATTTT
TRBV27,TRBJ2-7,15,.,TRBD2,CASSRLRGVLDEQYF,TGTGCCAGCAGCCGGTTGCGGGGGGTTTTAGACGAGCAGTACTTC
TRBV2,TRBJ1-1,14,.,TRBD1,CASSYQGARTEAFF,TGTGCCAGCAGCTACCAGGGGGCGCGGACTGAAGCTTTCTTT
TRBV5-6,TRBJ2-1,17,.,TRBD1,CASSTIGDRGPLGEQFF,TGTGCCAGCAGCACAATCGGGGACAGGGGGCCCCTCGGTGAGCAGTTCTTC
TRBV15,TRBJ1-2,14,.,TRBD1,CATSREGTGGDYTF,TGTGCCACCAGCAGGGAAGGGACAGGCGGAGACTACACCTTC
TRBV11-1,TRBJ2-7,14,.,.,CASSLGAPAYEQYF,TGTGCCAGCAGCTTAGGGGCACCCGCCTACGAGCAGTACTTC
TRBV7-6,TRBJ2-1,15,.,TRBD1,CASSPGQAYYDEQFF,TGTGCCAGCAGCCCGGGACAGGCCTACTACGATGAGCAGTTCTTC
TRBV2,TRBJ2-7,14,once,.,CASSERKHSYEQYF,TGTGCCAGCAGTGAGCGGAAGCACTCCTACGAGCAGTACTTC
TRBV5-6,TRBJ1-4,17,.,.,CASSWSPLAGGNEKLFF,TGTGCCAGCAGCTGGTCCCCTCTCGCCGGGGGAAATGAAAAACTGTTTTTT
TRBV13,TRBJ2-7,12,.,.,CASSFRGREQYF,TGTGCCAGCAGCTTCAGGGGTAGGGAGCAGTACTTC
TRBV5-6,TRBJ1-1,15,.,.,CASITPPWGNTEAFF,TGTGCCAGCATTACGCCGCCCTGGGGCAACACTGAAGCTTTCTTT
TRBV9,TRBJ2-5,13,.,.,CASSVEGLETQYF,TGTGCCAGCAGCGTGGAGGGGCTGGAGACCCAGTACTTC
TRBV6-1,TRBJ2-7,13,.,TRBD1,CASSGDRGRGQYF,TGTGCCAGCAGTGGGGACAGGGGGCGTGGGCAGTACTTC
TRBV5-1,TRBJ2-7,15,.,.,CASSLKQGNPYEQYF,TGCGCCAGCAGCTTGAAACAGGGAAACCCCTACGAGCAGTACTTC
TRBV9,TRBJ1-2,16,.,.,CASSVALVQEPYGYTF,TGTGCCAGCAGCGTAGCGTTGGTACAGGAGCCCTATGGCTACACCTTC
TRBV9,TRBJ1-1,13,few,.,CASSLTGNTEAFF,TGTGCCAGCAGCTTGACAGGTAACACTGAAGCTTTCTTT
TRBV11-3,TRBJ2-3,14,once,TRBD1,CASSRDSYTDTQYF,TGTGCCAGCAGCCGGGACAGTTACACAGATACGCAGTATTTT
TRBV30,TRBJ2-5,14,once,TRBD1,CAWSTGGDGETQYF,TGTGCCTGGAGTACAGGGGGAGACGGCGAGACCCAGTACTTC
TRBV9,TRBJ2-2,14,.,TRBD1,CASSVQGAGGELFF,TGTGCCAGCAGCGTACAGGGGGCAGGCGGGGAGCTGTTTTTT
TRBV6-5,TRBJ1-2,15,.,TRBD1,CASSYGGQGRYGYTF,TGTGCCAGCAGTTACGGGGGACAGGGGCGCTATGGCTACACCTTC
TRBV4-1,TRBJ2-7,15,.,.,CASSHSWAPSYEQYF,TGCGCCAGCAGCCATTCGTGGGCCCCCTCCTACGAGCAGTACTTC
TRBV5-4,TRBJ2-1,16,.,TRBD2,CASSLGGLAGGNEQFF,TGTGCCAGCAGCTTGGGGGGCCTAGCGGGGGGAAATGAGCAGTTCTTC
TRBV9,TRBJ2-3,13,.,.,CASSPGGADTQYF,TGTGCCAGCAGCCCCGGGGGTGCAGATACGCAGTATTTT
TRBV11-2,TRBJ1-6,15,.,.,CASSLDPGAVSPLHF,TGTGCCAGCAGCTTAGATCCAGGGGCGGTTTCACCCCTCCACTTT
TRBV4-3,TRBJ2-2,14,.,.,CASSQEASIREMFF,TGCGCCAGCAGCCAAGAGGCCAGTATACGGGAAATGTTTTTT